The clone carrying this TCR beta chain came up once. Its antigen is as yet unknown. Germline V CDR1 and CDR2: SSHAT, FNYEAQ (reference sequence). The CDR3 sequence is 16 residues long. The trim removed 1 base at V and 4 bases at J, leaving 5 bases unmatched. This entry belongs to a study of post-analysis software for immune sequencing data. About the research overall: The disease courses spanned relapsing-remitting, secondary progressive and progressive-relapsing forms of multiple sclerosis.

Study-wide results and caveats: When compared against controls, multiple sclerosis patients showed significantly lower normalized Chao1 diversity. Comparison of patients with controls showed five TRBV segments more frequent in patients, TRBV5-6, TRBV5-1 and TRBV20-1 among them. By F measure, strong co-clustering occurred among samples prepared in the same batch.

Prepared TCR beta cDNA libraries contained unique molecular identifiers. TCRdb re-derived calls from the PCR reads in MiXCR, one entry per CDR3 protein. The sample lists a few hundred thousand distinct CDR3 sequences, 30% to 40% occurring once. The sample consisted of blood. This receptor was identified in a girl between 2 and 17 years old with multiple sclerosis. The J gene is TRBJ2-2, the V gene TRBV7-7; TRBD1 agrees at 8 bases. The CDR3: CASSLGTGKATGELFF. DNA for the CDR3: TGTGCCAGCAGCTTAGGGACAGGGAAGGCCACCGGGGAGCTGTTTTTT.